The clone carrying this TCR beta chain was recorded at least ten times. What it binds is not known. Making the TCR beta libraries involved quantitative 5'-RACE with molecular barcodes. One entry per CDR3 protein results from TCRdb running MiXCR on the 5' RACE reads. This sample has 250,000 or so distinct CDR3 sequences, with under 12% found just once. CDR3 length: 18 amino acids. The V and J ends lost 1 base and 5 bases respectively, with 23 bases between them. Germline lookup yields CDR1 LGHDT and CDR2 YNNKEL (reference sequence). This sample is drawn from a study of CD8 T cells in ankylosing spondylitis. Study-level results: Enrichment of disease-linked clones was reportedly significant in matched ankylosing spondylitis synovial fluid. Clones linked to the disease showed a CD8+ phenotype. They occurred at relatively low frequencies in peripheral blood. Blood of patients with ankylosing spondylitis appeared to be characterized by a TCR beta motif of roughly eight highly homologous variants.

The receptor's source is a male donor with ankylosing spondylitis or in good health (not recorded which). J is TRBJ2-5 and V is TRBV3-1, with D perhaps TRBD2 (7 bases). The sample comprised blood, either unsorted or a sorted T cell fraction (not recorded which). CDR3 sequence: CASSQGGPTSWRGETQYF. The CDR3 DNA follows: TGTGCCAGCAGCCAAGGGGGACCGACTAGCTGGAGGGGGGAGACCCAGTACTTC.